The subject of this entry is one TCR beta chain. Its antigen remains unidentified. CDR1 and CDR2 from the germline V gene are LGHNA and YSLEER. J gave up 3 bases and V 4 bases, and 3 bases lay outside the gene matches. This CDR3 contains 14 residues. The assay was immunoSEQ multiplex PCR, and TCRdb's table has in-frame clones only and misses some. The sample lists tens of thousands of clones, around 83% occurring once. Healthy donors had no documented immune events, such as infections, while sampled. This entry belongs to a study of identifying expanded T cells in peripheral blood. Findings and limits, study-wide: Across healthy donors, higher total template counts meant significantly greater roughly 2-week count variance.

The source material was blood. This sequence originates from a person aged 18-70 years in good health. The genes are TRBV4-3 and TRBJ1-5; 7 bases line up with TRBD1. This chain's CDR3 is CASSPGTANQPQHF. Written as DNA, the CDR3 is TGCGCCAGCAGCCCTGGGACAGCCAATCAGCCCCAGCATTTT.